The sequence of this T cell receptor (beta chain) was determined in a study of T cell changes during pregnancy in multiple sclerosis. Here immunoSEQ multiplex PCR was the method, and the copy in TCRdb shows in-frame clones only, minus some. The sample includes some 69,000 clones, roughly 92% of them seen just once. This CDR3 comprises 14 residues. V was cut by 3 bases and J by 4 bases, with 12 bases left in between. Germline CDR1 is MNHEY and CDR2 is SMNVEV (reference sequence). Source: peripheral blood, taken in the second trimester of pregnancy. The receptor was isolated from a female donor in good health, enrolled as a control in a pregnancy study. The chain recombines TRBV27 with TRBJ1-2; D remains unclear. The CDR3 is CASSFNTNSYGYTF. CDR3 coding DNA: TGTGCCAGCAGTTTTAACACGAACAGCTATGGCTACACCTTC.